Listed here are 21 T cell receptor beta chains from one sample, sequenced in a study of T cells after posttransplantation cyclophosphamide. Cyclophosphamide on days +3 and +4 followed busulfan-fludarabine conditioning and a marrow graft. Method: immunoSEQ multiplex PCR; TCRdb's copy keeps in-frame clones and lacks some. Of about 42,000 clones in the sample, around 90% were seen once. This specimen consisted of PBMCs, obtained around 60 days after allogeneic stem cell transplant with posttransplant cyclophosphamide. The receptors were gathered from a male patient over 55 who received an allogeneic stem cell transplant from a related donor and was CMV-positive. The T cells may partly be graft donor cells.

The V and J genes are TRBV4-1 and TRBJ2-3, with 13 bases matching TRBD2. Per the germline V gene, CDR1 is MGHRA and CDR2 is YSYEKL. The CDR3 length is 17 residues. The V and J ends lost 3 bases and 2 bases, in that order; junction bases with no gene match: 5. DNA for the CDR3: TGCGCCAGCAGCCAGAGGGGACTAGCGGGGAACACAGATACGCAGTATTTT. This encodes CASSQRGLAGNTDTQYF.

The V call is TRBV6-6, the J call TRBJ1-2, with 7 bases lining up with TRBD1. Germline V gene sequence: CDR1 MNHNY, CDR2 SVGAGI (reference sequence). V lost 5 bases, J lost 0 bases, and 9 bases stayed unmatched. CDR3 size: 16 residues. This chain's CDR3 is CASSVGTVIANYGYTF. The CDR3 nucleotides read TGTGCCAGCAGTGTCGGGACAGTAATAGCTAACTATGGCTACACCTTC.

The chain links TRBV10-2 to TRBJ1-1; TRBD1 might be the D (5 bases). CDR3 length equals 13 residues. Germline V gene sequence: CDR1 WSHSY, CDR2 SAAADI. Trimming took 6 bases from V and 1 from J, leaving 9 bases between them. CDR3 residues: CASRDTGNTEAFF. DNA for the CDR3: TGCGCCAGCAGAGACACAGGGAACACTGAAGCTTTCTTT.

The chain employs TRBV5-1 and TRBJ2-5; 7 bases align to TRBD1. Germline values: CDR1 SGHRS, CDR2 YFSETQ. V shed 3 bases and J 2 bases; nucleotides not matched to a gene: 7. The CDR3 consists of 15 residues. CDR3 sequence: CASSYLQGVQETQYF. Written as DNA, the CDR3 is TGCGCCAGCAGCTATCTCCAGGGGGTACAAGAGACCCAGTACTTC. The full variable domain, in which reference TRBV5-1 and TRBJ2-5 provide the parts outside the CDR3, is KAGVTQTPRYLIKTRGQQVTLSCSPISGHRSVSWYQQTPGQGLQFLFEYFSETQRNKGNFPGRFSGRQFSNSRSEMNVSTLELGDSALYLCASSYLQGVQETQYFGPGTRLLVL.

The chain recombines TRBV7-9 with TRBJ1-1; perhaps TRBD1 as D (5 bases). CDR3 length equals 12 residues. Trimming pared 2 bases from V and 6 bases from J, leaving 7 bases between. The germline V gene encodes CDR1 SEHNR and CDR2 FQNEAQ (reference sequence). CDR3: CASSLSGPEAFF. The CDR3, as DNA: TGTGCCAGCAGCTTATCAGGGCCTGAAGCTTTCTTT.

The sample holds one count of this clone. V is TRBV6-1 and J is TRBJ1-2; D is possibly TRBD1 (5 bases). Germline CDR1 and CDR2: MNHNS and SASEGT. The CDR3 length is 15 residues. V was shortened by 3 bases and J by 7 bases, with 18 bases between the two germline ends. In DNA, the CDR3 is TGTGCCAGCAGTGACCCGGACACGGTATCGGCTGGCTACACCTTC. Amino acids: CASSDPDTVSAGYTF.

This clone is a singleton in its sample. The chain recombines TRBV27 with TRBJ2-1, with 9 bases fitting TRBD1. The CDR3 spans 15 residues. Germline assignment: CDR1 MNHEY and CDR2 SMNVEV (reference sequence). V lost 1 base, J lost 8 bases, and 6 bases stayed unmatched. DNA of the CDR3: TGTGCCAGCAGTTTATGGGGGACAGGGTCCGATGAGCAGTTCTTC. This codes for CASSLWGTGSDEQFF.

CDR3 region: CASSEQGAYGYTF. The CDR3 coding sequence is TGTGCCAGCAGTGAACAGGGGGCTTATGGCTACACCTTC. The rearrangement uses TRBV6-1 and TRBJ1-2; 8 nucleotides line up with TRBD1. The length of the CDR3 is 13 residues. CDR1 is MNHNS and CDR2 is SASEGT in the germline V gene. The ends lost 2 bases at V and 5 bases at J; junction bases unmatched: 1.

This clone was recorded only once. The chain combines TRBV19 with TRBJ1-2; no definite D call. This CDR3 is built from 11 residues. The V end lost 10 bases, the J end lost 3 bases, and 9 bases lay between the germline ends. Germline V gene data show CDR1 as LNHDA and CDR2 as SQIVND (reference sequence). The CDR3 nucleotides are TGTGCCACCCGAGAGGACTATGGCTACACCTTC. Protein sequence: CATREDYGYTF. Together with reference TRBV19 and TRBJ1-2, the CDR3 gives the full variable domain: DGGITQSPKYLFRKEGQNVTLSCEQNLNHDAMYWYRQDPGQGLRLIYYSQIVNDFQKGDIAEGYSVSREKKESFPLTVTSAQKNPTAFYLCATREDYGYTFGSGTRLTVV.

J is TRBJ2-6 and V is TRBV4-1, with D maybe TRBD2 (5 bases). CDR1 and CDR2 (germline): MGHRA, YSYEKL. The CDR3 consists of 18 residues. The ends were cut back, 0 bases at V and 1 base at J, with 13 bases in the middle. The CDR3 bases are TGCGCCAGCAGCCAAGATACAGCGGATTATTCTGGGGCCAACGTCCTGACTTTC. Amino acid sequence: CASSQDTADYSGANVLTF.

In its sample, this clone was seen once. V is TRBV5-5 and J is TRBJ2-7; TRBD2 might be the D (5 bases). Trimming pared 2 bases from V and 6 bases from J, leaving 6 bases between. The CDR3 has 11 residues. The germline gives CDR1 SGHKS, CDR2 YYEKEE (reference sequence). The CDR3 DNA follows: TGTGCCAGCAGCTTCGGGGTCGAGCAGTACGTC. Its protein product is CASSFGVEQYV.

The genes are TRBV5-1 and TRBJ1-1; 8 bases agree with TRBD1. The CDR3 is 15 amino acids. Germline trimming cut 2 bases from V and 2 bases from J; bases unmatched to any gene: 5. Germline V lookup: CDR1 SGHRS, CDR2 YFSETQ. As DNA, the CDR3 is TGCGCCAGCAGCTTCGGGACAGGAGGAAACACTGAAGCTTTCTTT. Amino acid sequence: CASSFGTGGNTEAFF.

The genes are TRBV18 and TRBJ1-2; D unclear. CDR3 length equals 13 residues. CDR1 and CDR2 (germline): KGHSH, LQKENI. V was pared by 3 bases and J by 6 bases, with 11 bases between. The CDR3 DNA sequence: TGTGCCAGCTCACCTTCCCACGAGGATGGCTACACCTTC. As protein: CASSPSHEDGYTF.

This sequence joins TRBV5-6 and TRBJ1-1; the D gene is possibly TRBD1 (6 bases). Germline CDR1 is SGHDT and CDR2 is YYEEEE. CDR3 length: 14 amino acids. V lost 5 bases and J 4 bases, leaving 15 bases between the germline ends. The CDR3 DNA is TGTGCCAGCAGACCAACAGGGTCTAGCACTGAAGCTTTCTTT. Translating gives CASRPTGSSTEAFF.

This chain uses TRBV7-2 with TRBJ1-2, with 7 bases that match TRBD1. V lost 6 bases, J lost 8 bases, and 18 bases stayed unmatched. CDR1 is SGHTA and CDR2 is FQGNSA in the germline V gene. The CDR3 sequence is 16 residues long. CDR3 loop: CASSLVGNRGGRGYTF. CDR3 nucleotide sequence: TGTGCCAGCAGTCTCGTGGGTAACAGGGGCGGTAGGGGCTACACCTTC.

V and J are TRBV7-9 and TRBJ1-2; 11 positions agree with TRBD1. This CDR3 is 17 amino acids long. Germline CDR1 and CDR2: SEHNR and FQNEAQ (reference sequence). V gave up 4 bases and J gave up 5 bases; unmatched junction bases: 12. The CDR3 bases are TGTGCCAGCAGCTCCGGGACAGGGGGAATCGGGCGGTATGGCTACACCTTC. This codes for CASSSGTGGIGRYGYTF.

Only one count was recorded for this clone. This rearrangement joins TRBV10-3 to TRBJ1-1; 8 nucleotides line up with TRBD1. CDR1 and CDR2 (germline): ENHRY, SYGVKD. CDR3 length equals 11 residues. V lost 4 bases, J lost 8 bases, and 0 bases stayed unmatched. In nucleotides, the CDR3 is TGTGCCATCAGTGGACAGGGGGAAGCTTTCTTT. Protein sequence: CAISGQGEAFF.

The chain couples TRBV6-1 to TRBJ2-1; D perhaps matches TRBD1 (5 bases). This CDR3 spans 14 amino acids. Trimming shortened V by 1 base and J by 3 bases, and 7 bases separated the two germline ends. The germline V gene has CDR1 MNHNS and CDR2 SASEGT. As DNA, the CDR3 is TGTGCCAGCAGTGAAGTGACAGTCTACAATGAGCAGTTCTTC. It yields the protein CASSEVTVYNEQFF.

The gene calls are TRBV2 and TRBJ2-1, with 7 bases matching TRBD2. Germline-derived CDR1 and CDR2 are SNHLY and FYNNEI. The junction had 10 bases not matched to a gene; V was cut back by 7 bases and J by 4 bases. This CDR3 is built from 15 residues. The CDR3 is CASTLQAGLYNEQFF. The DNA for the CDR3 is TGTGCCAGCACCCTTCAAGCGGGGCTTTACAATGAGCAGTTCTTC.

The chain employs TRBV4-1 and TRBJ1-1; D unclear. The length of the CDR3 is 14 residues. The V gene's germline CDR1 is MGHRA and CDR2 YSYEKL. V was cut by 2 bases and J by 0 bases, with 7 bases left in between. This chain's CDR3 is CASSQPFMNTEAFF. The CDR3 DNA reads TGCGCCAGCAGCCAACCATTCATGAACACTGAAGCTTTCTTT.

The rearrangement joins TRBV5-1 to TRBJ2-2; 7 positions agree with TRBD1. The CDR3 length is 13 residues. V lost 7 bases, J lost 1 base, and 1 base stayed unmatched. CDR1 and CDR2 from the germline V gene are SGHRS and YFSETQ. CDR3 loop: CASGDRNTGELFF. Written as DNA, the CDR3 is TGCGCCAGCGGGGACAGGAACACCGGGGAGCTGTTTTTT.